This T cell receptor (beta chain) was sequenced for a study of T cell responses to AZD1222 COVID-19 vaccine. At the level of the study: Investigators merged groups given second doses at roughly 4 or roughly 12 weeks. Study results and caveats: White British donors predominated, females outnumbered males, and clonal diversity was possibly underestimated.

The CDR3 sequence is 15 residues long. Germline V lookup: CDR1 LNHNV, CDR2 YYDKDF (reference sequence). Trimming removed 5 bases from V and 4 bases from J; junction bases left unmatched: 4. Concerning this clone itself: Antigen specificity is unknown.

The repertoire was sequenced with immunoSEQ multiplex PCR; TCRdb's copy has only in-frame clones and lacks some. This table holds 90,000 to 110,000 clones, around nine tenths found once. The chain is built from TRBV15 and TRBJ2-1; TRBD2 agrees at 11 bases. This TCR was recovered from an adult in good health. The specimen comprised peripheral blood, sampled on day 0 of AZD1222 vaccination. CDR3 sequence (DNA): TGTGCCACCAGCTTAGCGGGAGGGCTTTACAATGAGCAGTTCTTC. It encodes CATSLAGGLYNEQFF.